Listed below are T cell receptor beta chains from one sample, sequenced in a study of blood T cell repertoires in COVID-19. Only in-frame clones appear in the TCRdb table, and some are missing; sequencing was by immunoSEQ multiplex PCR. The sample consists of 120,000 or so clones, around 74% of them appearing once. The sequencing sample was made of peripheral blood. Source of these receptors: a man aged 60 to 69 with acute or convalescent COVID-19. CDR3s include the opening cysteine and the closing phenylalanine or tryptophan. The order of the fields is J gene, clone size, D gene, V gene, CDR3 protein, CDR3 DNA. The D gene is left open where the match is weak. Clone size is shown for a subset of rows, as once, few, many or a class of expanded clone.

>TRBJ2-3|NA|NA|TRBV6-1
CASSERKSSLGTDTQYF
TGTGCCAGCAGTGAACGGAAGTCTAGCCTGGGCACAGATACGCAGTATTTT
>TRBJ1-3|few|NA|TRBV3-1/TRBV3-2
CASSQVQGYTIYF
TGTGCCAGCAGCCAAGTTCAGGGGTACACCATATATTTT
>TRBJ2-5|NA|NA|TRBV18
CASSPGSGGRRETQYF
TGTGCCAGCTCACCCGGGTCCGGAGGTCGGCGAGAGACCCAGTACTTC
>TRBJ2-3|NA|NA|TRBV29-1
CSVRESSDTQYF
TGCAGCGTACGGGAGTCGTCAGATACGCAGTATTTT
>TRBJ1-5|NA|NA|TRBV30
CAWSRQGNQPQHF
TGTGCCTGGAGTAGGCAGGGAAATCAGCCCCAGCATTTT
>TRBJ2-3|NA|TRBD2|TRBV7-9
CASSRRTSGNTDTQYF
TGTGCCAGCAGCAGACGGACTAGCGGTAACACAGATACGCAGTATTTT
>TRBJ2-2|NA|TRBD2|TRBV6-4
CASSDSAGAGELFF
TGTGCCAGCAGTGACTCAGCGGGAGCCGGGGAGCTGTTTTTT
>TRBJ1-1|NA|TRBD1|TRBV5-6
CASSLGGTGLNTEAFF
TGTGCCAGCAGCTTGGGGGGGACAGGATTGAACACTGAAGCTTTCTTT
>TRBJ2-1|NA|TRBD2|TRBV6-5
CASRTLAGGLNEQFF
TGTGCCAGCAGAACCCTAGCGGGAGGGCTCAATGAGCAGTTCTTC
>TRBJ1-5|NA|TRBD1|TRBV19
CASRQGWQPQHF
TGTGCCAGTAGACAGGGGTGGCAGCCCCAGCATTTT
>TRBJ2-7|NA|NA|TRBV18
CASSPVGWTVFSYEQYF
TGTGCCAGCTCACCTGTTGGATGGACAGTCTTTTCCTACGAGCAGTACTTC
>TRBJ1-1|NA|TRBD1|TRBV12-3/TRBV12-4
CASSQGGLGAFF
TGTGCCAGCAGTCAGGGGGGATTGGGAGCTTTCTTT
>TRBJ2-5|NA|TRBD2|TRBV19
CASRPSPSGSGETQYF
TGTGCCAGTAGACCTAGTCCTAGCGGGAGTGGGGAGACCCAGTACTTC
>TRBJ1-1|NA|NA|TRBV5-6
CASSDTPLNTEAFF
TGTGCCAGCAGCGATACACCGCTGAACACTGAAGCTTTCTTT
>TRBJ1-2|NA|TRBD1|TRBV7-9
CASSLILDRAHGYTF
TGTGCCAGCAGCTTAATCCTCGACAGGGCTCATGGCTACACCTTC
>TRBJ1-1|once|NA|TRBV28
CASSSTGSNTEAFF
TGTGCCAGCAGTTCGACGGGATCGAACACTGAAGCTTTCTTT
>TRBJ1-3|NA|TRBD1|TRBV25-1
CASSDPTFSGQTTHF
TGTGCCAGCAGTGACCCTACTTTTTCGGGACAGACGACCCATTTT
>TRBJ2-3|NA|TRBD2|TRBV28
CASSGGSFLYTQYF
TGTGCCAGCAGCGGCGGGAGTTTTTTATATACGCAGTATTTT
>TRBJ2-7|NA|TRBD2|TRBV3-1/TRBV3-2
CASKQRGGHEQYF
TGTGCCAGCAAGCAGCGGGGGGGCCACGAGCAGTACTTC
>TRBJ1-5|NA|TRBD1|TRBV18
CASSSGQGHNQPQHF
TGTGCCAGCTCCTCGGGACAGGGTCACAATCAGCCCCAGCATTTT
>TRBJ1-2|NA|NA|TRBV11-2
CASSLGNSHYGYTF
TGTGCCAGCAGCTTAGGGAACAGTCACTATGGCTACACCTTC
>TRBJ2-5|NA|TRBD2|TRBV7-7
CASSARLAGGPGETQYF
TGTGCCAGCAGCGCGAGACTAGCGGGAGGGCCGGGTGAGACCCAGTACTTC
>TRBJ1-5|once|TRBD1|TRBV27
CASTPRGDSVSNQPQHF
TGTGCCAGCACCCCTAGAGGGGACAGTGTTAGCAATCAGCCCCAGCATTTT
>TRBJ2-5|NA|NA|TRBV7-6
CASSGGLNQETQYF
TGTGCCAGCAGCGGGGGACTCAACCAAGAGACCCAGTACTTC
>TRBJ1-1|few|TRBD1|TRBV19
CASRWRGLEATEAFF
TGTGCCAGTAGGTGGAGGGGGCTGGAAGCCACTGAAGCTTTCTTT
>TRBJ1-6|NA|NA|TRBV6-5
CASRAGANSPLHF
TGTGCCAGCAGGGCAGGGGCTAATTCACCCCTCCACTTT
>TRBJ2-3|NA|TRBD1|TRBV5-1
CASTRGQASELDTQYF
TGCGCCAGCACGAGGGGACAGGCCTCCGAATTAGATACGCAGTATTTT
>TRBJ1-2|few|NA|TRBV7-9
CASSLEGGPHGYTF
TGTGCCAGCAGCTTAGAAGGAGGGCCCCATGGCTACACCTTC
>TRBJ2-1|NA|NA|TRBV15
CATSPRGLASSYNEQFF
TGTGCCACCAGCCCACGTGGGCTAGCTAGCTCCTACAATGAGCAGTTCTTC
>TRBJ1-1|many|NA|TRBV14
CASRARNTEAFF
TGTGCCAGCAGAGCGCGGAACACTGAAGCTTTCTTT
>TRBJ2-4|NA|TRBD1|TRBV18
CASSPPGQGNGVIQYF
TGTGCCAGCTCACCGCCGGGACAGGGGAATGGTGTCATTCAGTACTTC